Below are 15 T cell receptor beta chains sequenced from a single sample in a study of Graves' ophthalmopathy and Graves' hyperthyroidism. The authors amplified TCR beta CDR3 regions from RNA transcripts. The workflow started with a first-round RT-PCR run with HTBI primers and then moved on to a second-round multiplex PCR. TCRdb passed the multiplex PCR reads through MiXCR, listing each CDR3 protein once. In the table there are 300,000 or so distinct CDR3 sequences, around a sixth of which are singletons. Sequences were obtained from peripheral blood. The source is an adult man with Graves' ophthalmopathy.

This clonotype showed up many times. This rearrangement joins TRBV20-1 to TRBJ2-5; 8 bases match TRBD2. V was pared by 1 base and J by 4 bases, with 8 bases of the junction left unmatched. This CDR3 has 15 amino acids. CDR1 is DFQATT and CDR2 is SNEGSKA in the germline V gene (reference sequence). CDR3 amino acids: CSARVSGGFLETQYF. CDR3 nucleotide sequence: TGCAGTGCTAGAGTCTCGGGGGGGTTTTTAGAGACCCAGTACTTC.

This clonotype came up many times. This sequence joins TRBV7-9 and TRBJ2-5, with D perhaps matching TRBD2 (6 bases). Germline assignment: CDR1 SEHNR and CDR2 FQNEAQ (reference sequence). The CDR3 sequence is 16 residues long. The ends were cut back, 5 bases at V and 4 bases at J, with 20 bases in the middle. The CDR3 is CASSRPRASAGETQYF. In nucleotides, the CDR3 is TGTGCCAGCAGCCGGCCCCGTGCTAGCGCAGGAGAGACCCAGTACTTC.

This clonotype was found many times. The DNA for the CDR3 is TGTGCCAGCAGTTACGAAAGGGGGACTGAAGCTTTCTTT. Encoded protein: CASSYERGTEAFF. The chain is built from TRBV6-2 or TRBV6-3 and TRBJ1-1; tentative D call: TRBD1 (6 bases). The germline V gene encodes CDR1 MNHEY and CDR2 SVGEGT. The CDR3 is 13 residues long. The V end was cut by 2 bases, the J end by 5 bases, with 9 bases between.

This clonotype showed up just a few times. This chain uses TRBV19 with TRBJ2-6; perhaps D is TRBD1 or TRBD2 (5 bases each). The CDR3 is 16 amino acids. Germline CDR1 LNHDA, CDR2 SQIVND (reference sequence). Trimming took 4 bases from V and 0 from J, leaving 10 bases between them. For the CDR3, the DNA is TGTGCCAGTAGTAGGGGACGGTACTCTGGGGCCAACGTCCTGACTTTC. Its translation: CASSRGRYSGANVLTF.

This clonotype was counted ten times or more. This chain joins TRBV18 and TRBJ1-1; a possible D gene is TRBD1 (6 bases). V lost 2 bases and J 4 bases, leaving 11 bases between the germline ends. Germline V CDR1 and CDR2: KGHSH, LQKENI. The CDR3 is 14 amino acids. Here the CDR3 DNA reads TGTGCCAGCTCACCAAGTCAAGGGGGCACTGAAGCTTTCTTT. Its translation: CASSPSQGGTEAFF.

As DNA, the CDR3 is TGTGCCAGCAGTACAACAGGGTTAAATTCACCCCTCCACTTT. This encodes CASSTTGLNSPLHF. J is TRBJ1-6 and V is TRBV12-3 or TRBV12-4, with D perhaps TRBD1 (6 bases). V was cut by 5 bases and J by 7 bases, with 12 bases left in between. The CDR3 has 14 residues.

This clonotype was seen at least ten times. V gene TRBV30 combines with J gene TRBJ2-7, with a possible D match to TRBD1 (5 bases). The germline V and J ends were trimmed by 6 bases and 5 bases, with 23 bases remaining between them. The CDR3 sequence is 15 residues long. Germline CDR1 is GTSNPN and CDR2 is SVGIG (reference sequence). The CDR3 reads CACPKKGADQDEQYF. The DNA of the CDR3 is TGTGCCTGCCCCAAAAAAGGGGCCGATCAGGACGAGCAGTACTTC.

The chain carries TRBV28 and TRBJ1-1, with TRBD1 matching over 7 bases. Trimming at V came to 10 bases and at J to 8 bases, leaving 10 bases not matched to a gene. Germline loops: CDR1 MDHEN, CDR2 SYDVKM. This CDR3 is built from 12 residues. The CDR3 DNA sequence: TGTGCCATCCGACAGGGAGGAGCCGAAGCTTTCTTT. Protein sequence: CAIRQGGAEAFF. The full variable domain, completed using reference TRBV28 and TRBJ1-1, is DVKVTQSSRYLVKRTGEKVFLECVQDMDHENMFWYRQDPGLGLRLIYFSYDVKMKEKGDIPEGYSVSREKKERFSLILESASTNQTSMYLCAIRQGGAEAFFGQGTRLTVV.

This clonotype appeared many times. The V call is TRBV20-1, the J call TRBJ2-5; the match to TRBD2 covers 12 bases. The CDR3 is 16 residues long. V trimming: 5 bases; J trimming: 5 bases; junction bases outside the gene matches: 12. Germline CDR1 reads DFQATT; CDR2 reads SNEGSKA (reference sequence). CDR3: CSASPGTSGPGETQYF. The CDR3 region has the DNA TGCAGTGCTTCTCCCGGGACTAGCGGGCCAGGGGAGACCCAGTACTTC.

This clonotype was observed at least ten times. The V gene is TRBV29-1, the J gene TRBJ2-7; 10 positions match TRBD1. Germline lookup yields CDR1 SQVTM and CDR2 ANQGSEA. The CDR3 has 12 amino acids. Losses at the gene ends were 7 bases for V and 4 bases for J; bases not matched to a gene: 4. The chain's CDR3 is CSGGTGEYEQYF. CDR3 coding DNA: TGCAGCGGGGGGACAGGGGAATACGAGCAGTACTTC.

Worth noting for this clonotype: One end of the junction does not line up with germline, which may come from a read error. This rearrangement joins TRBV7-2 to TRBJ1-5; D gene unclear. Per the germline V gene, CDR1 is SGHTA and CDR2 is FQGNSA. This CDR3 comprises 13 residues. The chain's CDR3 is CASSYPPNLPQHF. CDR3 bases: TGTGCCAGCAGTTACCCCCCTAATTTGCCCCAGCATTTC.

At least ten counts were recorded for this clonotype. V usage is TRBV18 and J usage is TRBJ2-5; 9 bases are shared with TRBD1. The CDR3 extends over 16 amino acids. Unmatched junction bases numbered 10, after V lost 5 bases and J lost 3 bases. Germline V lookup: CDR1 KGHSH, CDR2 LQKENI. The CDR3 protein is CASSTTAGTGKETQYF. In DNA, the CDR3 is TGTGCCAGCTCAACAACAGCCGGGACAGGGAAAGAGACCCAGTACTTC.

This clonotype has a count of ten or more. The chain employs TRBV6-1 and TRBJ1-5, with no clear D. Germline V gives CDR1 MNHNS, CDR2 SASEGT. Trimming took off 8 bases at V and 3 bases at J, with 11 bases between the two ends. The CDR3 has 13 amino acids. CDR3 in DNA: TGTGCCAGCTCCCCGGTTAACAATCAGCCCCAGCATTTT. Amino acid sequence: CASSPVNNQPQHF.

The rearrangement uses TRBV3-1 and TRBJ2-5; the match to TRBD1 covers 9 bases. The V gene end was trimmed by 0 bases and the J gene end by 5 bases; junction bases not matched to a gene: 19. Per the germline V gene, CDR1 is LGHDT and CDR2 is YNNKEL (reference sequence). The CDR3 consists of 20 residues. As DNA, the CDR3 is TGTGCCAGCAGCCAAGACTCCGCGCGACCCGGGACAGGGAGCGAGGAGACCCAGTACTTC. Its translation is CASSQDSARPGTGSEETQYF.

This clonotype came up many times. The chain employs TRBV20-1 and TRBJ2-7; 14 nucleotides line up with TRBD2. Germline V gene data show CDR1 as DFQATT and CDR2 as SNEGSKA (reference sequence). V trimming: 6 bases; J trimming: 6 bases; junction bases outside the gene matches: 22. The CDR3 length is 19 residues. This CDR3 reads CSAFPYHRGTSGRRGEQYF. The CDR3 nucleotides are TGCAGTGCATTCCCATACCACAGGGGGACTAGCGGGAGAAGGGGCGAGCAGTACTTC.